The 32 T cell receptor beta chains below all came from one sample that was sequenced in a study of shared T cell receptors in the human thymus. Profiling relied on immunoSEQ multiplex PCR, and the TCRdb table lists in-frame clones only, not all of them. In the table there are hundreds of thousands of clones, 75% to 85% of which are singletons. In addition, the sample was reused for a study of human thymus T cells.

The sequenced sample consisted of thymocytes. These receptors were obtained from a boy under two years old with a congenital heart defect.

The chain combines TRBV7-9 with TRBJ2-2; 11 nucleotides align to TRBD1. The CDR3 covers 18 residues. Looked up from germline, CDR1 is SEHNR and CDR2 is FQNEAQ (reference sequence). V was pared by 3 bases and J by 7 bases, with 13 bases of the junction left unmatched. CDR3 sequence (DNA): TGTGCCAGCAGCTTGGGGGACAGGGGGAAGTTTTTTGGCGGGGAGCTGTTTTTT. Protein sequence: CASSLGDRGKFFGGELFF.

The rearrangement joins TRBV7-6 to TRBJ2-5; 9 bases align to TRBD2. There are 17 residues in the CDR3. V gave up 2 bases and J gave up 1 base; unmatched junction bases: 8. Germline V gives CDR1 SGHVS, CDR2 FNYEAQ. CDR3 coding DNA: TGTGCCAGCAGCTTAAAGGGACTAGCCCCCCCCCAAGAGACCCAGTACTTC. Protein product: CASSLKGLAPPQETQYF.

V gene TRBV7-7 combines with J gene TRBJ2-5; D is possibly TRBD1 (6 bases). The CDR3 extends over 14 amino acids. V was cut by 3 bases and J by 3 bases, with 11 bases left in between. CDR1 and CDR2 (germline): SSHAT, FNYEAQ (reference sequence). DNA of the CDR3: TGTGCCAGCAGCTTGTGGGGGCTAGAAGAGACCCAGTACTTC. It is translated as CASSLWGLEETQYF.

The V gene is TRBV5-1, the J gene TRBJ2-7; D gene ambiguous. The length of the CDR3 is 14 residues. Trimming cost V 1 base and J 2 bases, with 10 bases left between them. Germline CDR1 reads SGHRS; CDR2 reads YFSETQ. CDR3 loop: CASSLSVRTYEQYF. CDR3 DNA: TGCGCCAGCAGCTTGTCGGTCAGGACCTACGAGCAGTACTTC.

The chain employs TRBV18 and TRBJ2-1; 8 nucleotides match TRBD2. Germline loops: CDR1 KGHSH, CDR2 LQKENI. J was trimmed by 7 bases and V by 0 bases; bases with no gene match: 2. The CDR3 loop spans 14 amino acids. CDR3 nucleotide sequence: TGTGCCAGCTCACCACCGACTAGCGAGAATGAGCAGTTCTTC. The encoded protein is CASSPPTSENEQFF.

This clone occurred a few times. The chain employs TRBV30 and TRBJ1-5; D is undetermined. V lost 3 bases, J lost 7 bases, and 19 bases lay in between. Germline loops: CDR1 GTSNPN, CDR2 SVGIG (reference sequence). The CDR3 has 15 amino acids. CDR3 region: CAWSHKDFTLQPQHF. CDR3 DNA sequence: TGTGCCTGGAGCCATAAGGACTTTACACTGCAGCCCCAGCATTTT.

V gene TRBV5-1 combines with J gene TRBJ2-1; TRBD2 is a possible D gene (6 bases). Germline V lookup: CDR1 SGHRS, CDR2 YFSETQ. V lost 4 bases to trimming and J lost 0 bases, with 14 bases between them. The CDR3 has 16 residues. The DNA of the CDR3 is TGCGCCAGCAGCCCGGAGGGGAGAGGCTCCTACAATGAGCAGTTCTTC. Translating gives CASSPEGRGSYNEQFF.

The chain has TRBV10-3 and TRBJ1-1, with 9 bases that match TRBD1. This CDR3 is built from 17 residues. The J segment lost 3 bases and the V segment lost 0 bases, leaving 8 bases of the junction unmatched. Germline CDR1 and CDR2: ENHRY and SYGVKD. The CDR3 coding sequence is TGTGCCATCAGTGAGTCGACCACAGGGGGCGGATACACTGAAGCTTTCTTT. Its protein product is CAISESTTGGGYTEAFF.

CDR3 loop: CASSYGTPGYEQYF. The CDR3 DNA reads TGCGCCAGCAGCTACGGGACACCCGGCTACGAGCAGTACTTC. V is TRBV5-1 and J is TRBJ2-7, with D possibly being TRBD1 (6 bases). V lost 3 bases, J lost 3 bases, and 13 bases lay in between. Looked up from germline, CDR1 is SGHRS and CDR2 is YFSETQ. This CDR3 region has 14 residues.

This rearrangement joins TRBV19 to TRBJ2-7; 13 nucleotides align to TRBD2. The V segment lost 6 bases and the J segment 5 bases; nucleotides outside the gene matches: 13. The CDR3 totals 17 residues. Germline V gene sequence: CDR1 LNHDA, CDR2 SQIVND (reference sequence). The CDR3 is CASSTGSLAGGPDEQYF. The CDR3 nucleotides read TGTGCCAGTAGCACTGGCTCACTAGCGGGAGGGCCAGACGAGCAGTACTTC.

This sequence joins TRBV7-2 and TRBJ2-1, with D perhaps matching TRBD2 (6 bases). Germline CDR1 is SGHTA and CDR2 is FQGNSA. The CDR3 covers 15 residues. The V end lost 6 bases, the J end lost 4 bases, and 16 bases lay between the germline ends. For the CDR3, the DNA is TGTGCCAGCAGGGGGGGTCCCGGGGCATACAATGAGCAGTTCTTC. Protein product: CASRGGPGAYNEQFF.

The gene calls are TRBV9 and TRBJ2-1; 16 positions agree with TRBD2. The V gene's germline CDR1 is SGDLS and CDR2 YYNGEE. The V gene end was trimmed by 3 bases and the J gene end by 7 bases; junction bases not matched to a gene: 4. This CDR3 contains 16 residues. The CDR3 here is CASSAGTSGRANEQFF. The CDR3 nucleotides read TGTGCCAGCAGCGCAGGGACTAGCGGGAGGGCTAATGAGCAGTTCTTC.

V is TRBV9 and J is TRBJ2-1; tentative D call: TRBD2 (7 bases). CDR1 and CDR2 from the germline V gene are SGDLS and YYNGEE. V lost 4 bases and J 1 base, leaving 15 bases between the germline ends. There are 16 residues in the CDR3. Here the CDR3 reads CASSRGRGVSYNEQFF. CDR3 sequence (DNA): TGTGCCAGCAGCAGAGGGAGGGGGGTATCCTACAATGAGCAGTTCTTC.

The genes are TRBV30 and TRBJ2-3; 12 bases agree with TRBD2. Germline V lookup: CDR1 GTSNPN, CDR2 SVGIG (reference sequence). V shed 2 bases and J 5 bases; nucleotides not matched to a gene: 8. The CDR3 runs to 16 residues. The CDR3 loop reads CAWSPGTSGPQDTQYF. The CDR3 DNA sequence: TGTGCCTGGAGTCCCGGGACTAGCGGGCCTCAAGATACGCAGTATTTT.

The CDR3 spells CASSRNKGQGIIPIDREQYF. The CDR3 nucleotides are TGTGCCAGCAGCCGCAATAAAGGACAGGGGATAATACCCATCGACCGCGAGCAGTACTTC. The V and J genes are TRBV13 and TRBJ2-7, with 9 bases lining up with TRBD1. The CDR3 is 20 residues long. Germline CDR1 is PRHDT and CDR2 is FYEKMQ (reference sequence). V dropped 5 bases and J dropped 6; count of bases not matched to a gene: 26. Variable domain in full (rest from reference TRBV13 and TRBJ2-7): AAGVIQSPRHLIKEKRETATLKCYPIPRHDTVYWYQQGPGQDPQFLISFYEKMQSDKGSIPDRFSAQQFSDYHSELNMSSLELGDSALYFCASSRNKGQGIIPIDREQYFGPGTRLTVT.

V usage is TRBV6-5 and J usage is TRBJ2-7, with a possible D match to TRBD1 (6 bases). V lost 4 bases to trimming and J lost 3 bases, with 13 bases between them. Per the germline V gene, CDR1 is MNHEY and CDR2 is SVGAGI. This CDR3 is 14 amino acids long. The CDR3 DNA follows: TGTGCCAGCAGTTCGTGGACAGTACGCTACGAGCAGTACTTC. Translating it yields CASSSWTVRYEQYF.

The rearrangement links TRBV6-4 to TRBJ2-5, with D perhaps matching TRBD2 (7 bases). Germline CDR1 reads MRHNA; CDR2 reads SNTAGT. Trimming shortened V by 4 bases and J by 2 bases, and 14 bases separated the two germline ends. The CDR3 has 15 residues. DNA for the CDR3: TGTGCCAGCAGTGTCGAGGGGGGGAGACAAGAGACCCAGTACTTC. Its protein product is CASSVEGGRQETQYF.

This clone was seen more than once but under ten times. This chain connects TRBV6-6 to TRBJ2-7; 10 bases fit TRBD2. CDR3 length: 14 amino acids. Losses at the gene ends were 10 bases for V and 4 bases for J; bases not matched to a gene: 10. Germline CDR1 reads MNHNY; CDR2 reads SVGAGI (reference sequence). CDR3 nucleotide sequence: TGTGCCACCATGCGGGCTAGCGGGAGTTACGAGCAGTACTTC. Amino acid sequence: CATMRASGSYEQYF.

In DNA form, the CDR3 reads TGTGCCAGTAGTACCCCAGGGGGCTGGTCGGCCCAGTACTTC. Protein: CASSTPGGWSAQYF. The chain uses TRBV19 and TRBJ2-5, with 8 bases fitting TRBD1. The CDR3 runs to 14 residues. V lost 4 bases to trimming and J lost 9 bases; unmatched junction nucleotides: 10. Germline V gene sequence: CDR1 LNHDA, CDR2 SQIVND (reference sequence).

The V call is TRBV7-6, the J call TRBJ2-1; D not resolved. The CDR3 is made up of 14 amino acids. Germline CDR1 SGHVS, CDR2 FNYEAQ. The V and J ends lost 5 bases and 10 bases respectively, with 18 bases between them. CDR3 amino acids: CASSPISLSNEQFF. As DNA, the CDR3 is TGTGCCAGCAGCCCGATTAGCCTGTCTAACGAGCAGTTCTTC.

The chain joins TRBV4-2 to TRBJ1-2, with 7 bases lining up with TRBD1. V gave up 0 bases and J gave up 1 base; unmatched junction bases: 5. This CDR3 spans 16 amino acids. Germline CDR1 is LGHNA and CDR2 is YNFKEQ. The CDR3 DNA is TGTGCCAGCAGCCAAGATTCCCCAGGGGGTAACTATGGCTACACCTTC. Translation gives CASSQDSPGGNYGYTF.

The V and J genes are TRBV5-1 and TRBJ1-4; maybe TRBD1 (5 bases). The CDR3 has 14 amino acids. CDR1 and CDR2 (germline): SGHRS, YFSETQ. The germline V and J ends were trimmed by 0 bases and 7 bases, with 10 bases remaining between them. As DNA, the CDR3 is TGCGCCAGCAGCTTGGGCAGGGTTGTTGAAAAACTGTTTTTT. Its translation is CASSLGRVVEKLFF.

As to this clone: At one of its ends the junction is not consistent with the germline gene, which may arise from a read error. The V gene is TRBV25-1, the J gene TRBJ2-7; the D gene is possibly TRBD1 (6 bases). The CDR3 runs to 14 residues. Per germline, CDR1 MGHDK and CDR2 SYGVNS. CDR3 coding DNA: TGTGCCAGCAGTGAAGGCAGGGGATCCTACGGGCAGTACTTC. This gives the protein CASSEGRGSYGQYF.

This clone showed up just once. This chain connects TRBV12-5 to TRBJ2-7; 9 bases map to TRBD2. Looked up from germline, CDR1 is LGHNT and CDR2 is FRNRAP. J was trimmed by 4 bases and V by 0 bases; bases with no gene match: 7. The CDR3 totals 16 residues. The DNA of the CDR3 is TGTGCTAGTGGTTTGGTAGTTAGCGGGAGAAAATACGAGCAGTACTTC. It specifies CASGLVVSGRKYEQYF.

This rearrangement joins TRBV5-8 to TRBJ1-2, with D uncertain. Germline loops: CDR1 SGHTS, CDR2 YDEGEE. V was pared by 10 bases and J by 9 bases, with 10 bases between. This CDR3 comprises 9 residues. The CDR3 sequence: CAGVGCYTF. In DNA form, the CDR3 reads TGTGCCGGAGTTGGTTGCTACACCTTC.

The V gene is TRBV4-1, the J gene TRBJ2-3; D unresolved. The germline gives CDR1 MGHRA, CDR2 YSYEKL. Trimming left V 1 base short and J 0 bases short, with 8 bases between. The CDR3 is made up of 15 amino acids. The DNA of the CDR3 is TGCGCCAGCAGCCAAGGCGGTCGAAGCACAGATACGCAGTATTTT. This translates into CASSQGGRSTDTQYF.

The chain is built from TRBV21-1 and TRBJ1-2; TRBD1, as called in the table, went unchecked against the DNA. TRBV21-1 is flagged as a pseudogene. This CDR3 region has 15 residues. This chain's CDR3 is CASSGQGTGNYGYTF. CDR3 DNA: TGTGCCAGCAGCGGACAGGGCACCGGTAACTATGGCTACACCTTC.

This rearrangement joins TRBV14 to TRBJ2-1; weak D call: TRBD1 (6 bases). V dropped 0 bases and J dropped 5 bases, with 14 bases sitting between them. Germline-derived CDR1 and CDR2 are SGHDN and FVKESK. The CDR3 is 16 amino acids. In DNA form, the CDR3 reads TGTGCCAGCAGCCAAGATGAGAGTAAGGGGGACAATGAGCAGTTCTTC. It codes for CASSQDESKGDNEQFF.

This clone was found a few times. The chain joins TRBV5-1 to TRBJ2-1; TRBD1 matches 7 bases. CDR1 and CDR2 (germline): SGHRS, YFSETQ. CDR3 size: 15 residues. V was clipped by 0 bases and J by 4 bases; unmatched bases: 4. The CDR3 loop is CASSLGSTGYNEQFF. The CDR3 region has the DNA TGCGCCAGCAGCTTGGGTTCGACAGGGTACAATGAGCAGTTCTTC.

V gene TRBV20-1 combines with J gene TRBJ1-5; D remains unclear. Germline lookup yields CDR1 DFQATT and CDR2 SNEGSKA (reference sequence). The CDR3 spans 10 residues. V was pared by 6 bases and J by 11 bases, with 11 bases between. CDR3 protein: CSATHGTQHF. CDR3 in DNA: TGCAGTGCAACACACGGGACCCAGCATTTT.

The chain carries TRBV11-2 and TRBJ2-7, with D possibly matching TRBD2 (6 bases). The V gene's germline CDR1 is SGHAT and CDR2 FQNNGV. V shed 2 bases and J shed 2 bases, with 13 bases lying between them. CDR3 length: 15 amino acids. CDR3 sequence reads: CASSLQSSGPYEQYF. In DNA, the CDR3 is TGTGCCAGCAGCTTACAGAGTAGCGGCCCCTACGAGCAGTACTTC.

This clone was detected only once. The chain employs TRBV7-9 and TRBJ2-7; 9 nucleotides align to TRBD2. V was clipped by 5 bases and J by 5 bases; unmatched bases: 13. The V gene's germline CDR1 is SEHNR and CDR2 FQNEAQ (reference sequence). The CDR3 is 16 amino acids. The CDR3 loop is CASSPGAGGRRNEQYF. The CDR3 DNA follows: TGTGCCAGCAGCCCAGGAGCGGGAGGCCGTCGGAACGAGCAGTACTTC.